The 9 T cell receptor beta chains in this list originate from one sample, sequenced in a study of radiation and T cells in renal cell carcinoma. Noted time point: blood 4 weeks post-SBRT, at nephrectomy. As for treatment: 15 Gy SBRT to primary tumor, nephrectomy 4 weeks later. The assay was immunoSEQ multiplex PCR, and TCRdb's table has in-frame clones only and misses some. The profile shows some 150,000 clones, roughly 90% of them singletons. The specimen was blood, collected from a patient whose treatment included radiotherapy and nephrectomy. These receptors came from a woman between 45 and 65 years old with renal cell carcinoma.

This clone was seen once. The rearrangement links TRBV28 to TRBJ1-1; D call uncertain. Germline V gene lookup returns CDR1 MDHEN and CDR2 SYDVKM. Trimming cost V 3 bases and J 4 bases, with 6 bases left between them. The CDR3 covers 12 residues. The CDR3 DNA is TGTGCCAGCAGTTTGGCGGGCACTGAAGCTTTCTTT. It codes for CASSLAGTEAFF.

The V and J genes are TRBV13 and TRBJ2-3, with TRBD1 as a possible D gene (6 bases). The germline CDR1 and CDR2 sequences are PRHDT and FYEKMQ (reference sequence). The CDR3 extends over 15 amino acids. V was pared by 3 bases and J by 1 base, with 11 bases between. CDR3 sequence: CASSFRQEGTDTQYF. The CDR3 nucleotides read TGTGCCAGCAGCTTTCGACAGGAGGGCACAGATACGCAGTATTTT.

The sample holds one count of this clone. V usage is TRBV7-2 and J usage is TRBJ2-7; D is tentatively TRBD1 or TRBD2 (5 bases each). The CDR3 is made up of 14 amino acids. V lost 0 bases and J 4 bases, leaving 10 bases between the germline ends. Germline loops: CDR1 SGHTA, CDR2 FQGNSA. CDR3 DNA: TGTGCCAGCAGCTTAGCGGGGGAGATATACGAGCAGTACTTC. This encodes CASSLAGEIYEQYF.

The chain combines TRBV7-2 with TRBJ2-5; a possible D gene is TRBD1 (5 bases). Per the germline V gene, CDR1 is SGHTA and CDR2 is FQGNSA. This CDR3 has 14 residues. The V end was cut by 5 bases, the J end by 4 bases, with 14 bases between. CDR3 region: CASSPWGFGETQYF. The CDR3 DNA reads TGTGCCAGCAGCCCATGGGGCTTCGGAGAGACCCAGTACTTC.

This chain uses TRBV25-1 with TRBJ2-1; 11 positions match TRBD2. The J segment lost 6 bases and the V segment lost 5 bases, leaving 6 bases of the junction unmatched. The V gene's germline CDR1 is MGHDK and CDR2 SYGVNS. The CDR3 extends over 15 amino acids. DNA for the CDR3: TGTGCCAGCAGTCCCCATAGCGGGGGGGGCAATGAGCAGTTCTTC. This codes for CASSPHSGGGNEQFF.

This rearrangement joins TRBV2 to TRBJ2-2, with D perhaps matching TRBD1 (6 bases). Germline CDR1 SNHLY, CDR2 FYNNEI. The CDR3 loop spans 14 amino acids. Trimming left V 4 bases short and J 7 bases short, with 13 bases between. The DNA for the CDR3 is TGTGCCAGCAGTGCCTTACAGGGAATCGGGGAGCTGTTTTTT. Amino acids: CASSALQGIGELFF.

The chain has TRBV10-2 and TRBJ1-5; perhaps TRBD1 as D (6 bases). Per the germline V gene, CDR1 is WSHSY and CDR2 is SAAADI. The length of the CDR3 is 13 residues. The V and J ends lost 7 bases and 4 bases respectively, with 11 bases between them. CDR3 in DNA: TGCGCCAGCACCATGGACAGAAATCAGCCCCAGCATTTT. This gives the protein CASTMDRNQPQHF.

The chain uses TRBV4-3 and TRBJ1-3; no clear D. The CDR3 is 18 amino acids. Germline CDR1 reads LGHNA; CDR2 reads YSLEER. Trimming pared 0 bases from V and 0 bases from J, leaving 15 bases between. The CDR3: CASSQDLVHSSSGNTIYF. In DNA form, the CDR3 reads TGCGCCAGCAGCCAAGATCTAGTCCACTCTTCCTCTGGAAACACCATATATTTT.

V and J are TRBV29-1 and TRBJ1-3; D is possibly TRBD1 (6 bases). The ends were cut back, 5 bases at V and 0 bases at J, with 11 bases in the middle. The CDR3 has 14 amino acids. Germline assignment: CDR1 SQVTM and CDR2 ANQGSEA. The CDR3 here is CSVTTGPSGNTIYF. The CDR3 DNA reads TGCAGCGTTACCACAGGGCCCTCTGGAAACACCATATATTTT. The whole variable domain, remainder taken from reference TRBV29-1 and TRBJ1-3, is SAVISQKPSRDICQRGTSLTIQCQVDSQVTMMFWYRQQPGQSLTLIATANQGSEATYESGFVIDKFPISRPNLTFSTLTVSNMSPEDSSIYLCSVTTGPSGNTIYFGEGSWLTVV.